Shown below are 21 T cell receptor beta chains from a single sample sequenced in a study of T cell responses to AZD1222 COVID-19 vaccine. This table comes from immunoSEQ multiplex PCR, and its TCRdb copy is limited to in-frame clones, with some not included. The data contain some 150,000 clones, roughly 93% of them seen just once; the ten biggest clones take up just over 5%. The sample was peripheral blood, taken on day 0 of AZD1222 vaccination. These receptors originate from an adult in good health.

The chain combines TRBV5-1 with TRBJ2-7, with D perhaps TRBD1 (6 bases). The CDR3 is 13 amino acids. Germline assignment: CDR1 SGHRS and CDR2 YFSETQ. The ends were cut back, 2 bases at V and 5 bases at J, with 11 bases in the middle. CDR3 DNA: TGCGCCAGCAGCTTCAAAGGGGGAAACGAGCAGTACTTC. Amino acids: CASSFKGGNEQYF.

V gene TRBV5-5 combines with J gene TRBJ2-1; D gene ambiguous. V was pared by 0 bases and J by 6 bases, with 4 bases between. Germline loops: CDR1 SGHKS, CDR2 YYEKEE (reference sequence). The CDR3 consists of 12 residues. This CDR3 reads CASSLGINEQFF. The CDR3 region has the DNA TGTGCCAGCAGCTTGGGAATCAATGAGCAGTTCTTC. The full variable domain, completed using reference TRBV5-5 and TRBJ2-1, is DAGVTQSPTHLIKTRGQQVTLRCSPISGHKSVSWYQQVLGQGPQFIFQYYEKEERGRGNFPDRFSARQFPNYSSELNVNALLLGDSALYLCASSLGINEQFFGPGTRLTVL.

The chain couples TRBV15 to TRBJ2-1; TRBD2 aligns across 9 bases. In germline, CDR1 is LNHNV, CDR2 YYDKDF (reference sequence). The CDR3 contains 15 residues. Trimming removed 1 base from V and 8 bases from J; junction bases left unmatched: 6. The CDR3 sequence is CATSRAREGTDEQFF. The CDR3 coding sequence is TGTGCCACCAGCAGAGCGCGGGAGGGCACGGATGAGCAGTTCTTC.

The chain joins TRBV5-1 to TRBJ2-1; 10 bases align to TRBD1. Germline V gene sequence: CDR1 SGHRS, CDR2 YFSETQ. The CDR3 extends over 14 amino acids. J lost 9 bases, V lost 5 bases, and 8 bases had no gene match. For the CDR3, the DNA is TGCGCCAGCAGGACGGGACAGGGGATTCGTGAGCAGTTCTTC. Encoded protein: CASRTGQGIREQFF.

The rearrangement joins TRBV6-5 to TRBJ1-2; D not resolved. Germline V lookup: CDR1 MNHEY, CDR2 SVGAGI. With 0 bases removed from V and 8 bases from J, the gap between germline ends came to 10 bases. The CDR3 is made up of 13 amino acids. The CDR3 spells CASSYSSEDGYTF. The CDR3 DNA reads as TGTGCCAGCAGTTACTCGAGTGAGGACGGCTACACCTTC.

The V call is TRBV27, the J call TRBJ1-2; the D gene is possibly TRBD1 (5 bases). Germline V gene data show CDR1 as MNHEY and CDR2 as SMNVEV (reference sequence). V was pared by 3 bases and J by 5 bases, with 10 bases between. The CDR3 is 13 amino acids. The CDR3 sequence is CASSLGGAYGYTF. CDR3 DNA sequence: TGTGCCAGCAGTTTGGGAGGGGCGTATGGCTACACCTTC.

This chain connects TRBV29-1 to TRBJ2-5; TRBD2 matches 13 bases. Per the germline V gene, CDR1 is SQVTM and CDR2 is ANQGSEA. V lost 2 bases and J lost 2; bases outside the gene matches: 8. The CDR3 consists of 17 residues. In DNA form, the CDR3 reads TGCAGCGTTGAAAGGCGACAGGGACTAGCGGGACAAGAGACCCAGTACTTC. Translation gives CSVERRQGLAGQETQYF.

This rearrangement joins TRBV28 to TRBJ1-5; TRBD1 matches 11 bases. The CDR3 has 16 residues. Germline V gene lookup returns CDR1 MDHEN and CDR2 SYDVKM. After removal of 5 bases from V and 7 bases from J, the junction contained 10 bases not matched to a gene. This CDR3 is CASSVRGQGAHQPQHF. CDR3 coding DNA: TGTGCCAGCAGTGTCCGTGGACAGGGGGCTCACCAGCCCCAGCATTTT.

DNA of the CDR3: TGTGCCAGCAGCTTTAGCGGGAGGCAGGCAGATACGCAGTATTTT. Translation gives CASSFSGRQADTQYF. The chain carries TRBV7-9 and TRBJ2-3, with 10 bases aligning to TRBD2. The J segment lost 4 bases and the V segment lost 3 bases, leaving 4 bases of the junction unmatched. Germline-derived CDR1 and CDR2 are SEHNR and FQNEAQ (reference sequence). This CDR3 is built from 15 residues.

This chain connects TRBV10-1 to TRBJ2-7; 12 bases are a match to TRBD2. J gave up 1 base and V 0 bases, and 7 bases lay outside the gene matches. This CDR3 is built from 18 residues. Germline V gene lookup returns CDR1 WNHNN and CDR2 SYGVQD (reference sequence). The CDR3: CASSESTGGLAGSYEQYF. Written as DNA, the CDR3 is TGCGCCAGCAGTGAGTCCACCGGAGGACTAGCGGGATCCTACGAGCAGTACTTC.

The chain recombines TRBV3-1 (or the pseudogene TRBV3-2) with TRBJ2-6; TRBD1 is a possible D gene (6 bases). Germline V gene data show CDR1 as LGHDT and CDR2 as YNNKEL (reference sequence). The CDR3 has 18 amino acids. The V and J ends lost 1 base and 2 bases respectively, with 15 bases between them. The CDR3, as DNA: TGTGCCAGCAGCCAAGGGGGGACATCTTTGCCTGGGGCCAACGTCCTGACTTTC. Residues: CASSQGGTSLPGANVLTF.

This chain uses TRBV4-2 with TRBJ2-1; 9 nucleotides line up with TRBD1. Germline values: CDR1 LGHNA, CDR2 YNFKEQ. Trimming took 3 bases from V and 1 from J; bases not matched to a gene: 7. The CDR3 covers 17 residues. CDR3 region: CASSHSGTGISYNEQFF. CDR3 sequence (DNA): TGTGCCAGCAGCCACTCTGGGACAGGGATTTCCTACAATGAGCAGTTCTTC.

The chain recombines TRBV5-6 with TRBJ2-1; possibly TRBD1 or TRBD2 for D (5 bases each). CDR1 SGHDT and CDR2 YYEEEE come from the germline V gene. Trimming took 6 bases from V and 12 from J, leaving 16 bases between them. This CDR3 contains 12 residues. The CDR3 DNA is TGTGCCAGCACCCGAGGGGCTAGGGGGCAGTTCTTC. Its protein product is CASTRGARGQFF.

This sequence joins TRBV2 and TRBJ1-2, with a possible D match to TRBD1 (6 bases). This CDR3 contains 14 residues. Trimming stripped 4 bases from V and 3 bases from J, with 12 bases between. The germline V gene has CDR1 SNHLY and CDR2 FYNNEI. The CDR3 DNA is TGTGCCAGCAGTGTCGGACAGCGATACTATGGCTACACCTTC. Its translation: CASSVGQRYYGYTF.

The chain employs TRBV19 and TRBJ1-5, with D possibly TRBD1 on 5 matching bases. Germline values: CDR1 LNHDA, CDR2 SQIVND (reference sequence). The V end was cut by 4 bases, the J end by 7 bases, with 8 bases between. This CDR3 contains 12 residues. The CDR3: CASSTGQQPQHF. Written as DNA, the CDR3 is TGTGCCAGTAGTACAGGACAACAGCCCCAGCATTTT.

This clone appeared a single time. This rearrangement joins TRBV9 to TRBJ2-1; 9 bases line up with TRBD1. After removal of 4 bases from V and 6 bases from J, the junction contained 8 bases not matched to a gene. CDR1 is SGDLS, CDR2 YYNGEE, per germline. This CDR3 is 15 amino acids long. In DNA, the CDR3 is TGTGCCAGCAGCTCTCGGACAGGGGAGGGCAATGAGCAGTTCTTC. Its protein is CASSSRTGEGNEQFF.

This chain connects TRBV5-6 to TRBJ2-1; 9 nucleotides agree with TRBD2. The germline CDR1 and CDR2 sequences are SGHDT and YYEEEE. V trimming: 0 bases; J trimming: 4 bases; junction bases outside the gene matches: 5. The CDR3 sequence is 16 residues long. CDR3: CASSLGGTSLYNEQFF. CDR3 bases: TGTGCCAGCAGCTTGGGTGGGACTAGCCTTTACAATGAGCAGTTCTTC.

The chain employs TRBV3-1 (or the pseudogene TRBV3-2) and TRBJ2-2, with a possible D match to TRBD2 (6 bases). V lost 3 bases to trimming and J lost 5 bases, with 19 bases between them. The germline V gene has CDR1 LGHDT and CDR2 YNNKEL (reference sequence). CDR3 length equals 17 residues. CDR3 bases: TGTGCCAGCAGCCAGTTCGGGAGTTGGGTTAGAACCGGGGAGCTGTTTTTT. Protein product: CASSQFGSWVRTGELFF.

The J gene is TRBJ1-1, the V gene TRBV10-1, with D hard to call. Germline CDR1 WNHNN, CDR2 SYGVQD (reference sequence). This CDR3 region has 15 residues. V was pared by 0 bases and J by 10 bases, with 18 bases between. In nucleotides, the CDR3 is TGCGCCAGCAGTGAGTCCCGGGTTGGGCACTTTGGAGCTTTCTTT. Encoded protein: CASSESRVGHFGAFF.

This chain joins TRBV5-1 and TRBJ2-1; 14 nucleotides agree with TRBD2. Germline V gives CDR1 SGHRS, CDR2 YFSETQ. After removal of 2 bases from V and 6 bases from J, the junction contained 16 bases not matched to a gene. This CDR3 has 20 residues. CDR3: CASSFATSGRAHRNSNEQFF. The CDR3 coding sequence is TGCGCCAGCAGCTTCGCGACTAGCGGGAGGGCCCATAGGAACAGCAATGAGCAGTTCTTC. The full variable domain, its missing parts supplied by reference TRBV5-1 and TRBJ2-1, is KAGVTQTPRYLIKTRGQQVTLSCSPISGHRSVSWYQQTPGQGLQFLFEYFSETQRNKGNFPGRFSGRQFSNSRSEMNVSTLELGDSALYLCASSFATSGRAHRNSNEQFFGPGTRLTVL.

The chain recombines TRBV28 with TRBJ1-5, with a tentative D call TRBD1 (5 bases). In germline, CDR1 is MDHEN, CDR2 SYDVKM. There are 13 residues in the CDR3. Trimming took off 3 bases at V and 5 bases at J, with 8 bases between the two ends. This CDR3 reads CASSFRGDQPQHF. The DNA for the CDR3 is TGTGCCAGCAGTTTTCGGGGGGATCAGCCCCAGCATTTT.